This TCR beta chain was identified during a study of blood T cells in healthy people across ages. V was trimmed by 5 bases and J by 5 bases, leaving 13 bases between them. Germline V CDR1 and CDR2: ENHRY, SYGVKD. The CDR3 has 14 residues. Then a second PCR, running roughly 7 to 11 cycles, was carried out with a sample-barcoded 5' primer and a J-beta primer mix. TCRdb analysed the 5' RACE reads with MiXCR anew, one entry per CDR3 protein. The sample holds 380,000 or so distinct CDR3 sequences, 50% to 60% seen once. The chain joins TRBV10-3 to TRBJ2-1; possibly TRBD1 or TRBD2 for D (5 bases each). Sequencing used blood. The sequence was collected from a man in his fifties or sixties in good health. CDR3 region: CAISFRDRDNEQFF. The CDR3 region has the DNA TGTGCCATCAGTTTCCGGGACCGCGACAATGAGCAGTTCTTC.